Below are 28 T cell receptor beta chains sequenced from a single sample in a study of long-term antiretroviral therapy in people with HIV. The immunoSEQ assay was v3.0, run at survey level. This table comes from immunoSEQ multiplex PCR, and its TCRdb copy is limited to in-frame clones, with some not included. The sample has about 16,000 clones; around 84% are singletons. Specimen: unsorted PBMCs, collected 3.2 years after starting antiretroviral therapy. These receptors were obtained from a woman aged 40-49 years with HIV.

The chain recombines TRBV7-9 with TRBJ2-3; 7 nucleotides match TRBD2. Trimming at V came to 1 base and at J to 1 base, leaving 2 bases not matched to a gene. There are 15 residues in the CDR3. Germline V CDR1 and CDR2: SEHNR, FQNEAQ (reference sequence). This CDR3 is CASSLGSGGTDTQYF. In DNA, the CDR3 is TGTGCCAGCAGCTTAGGCAGCGGGGGCACAGATACGCAGTATTTT.

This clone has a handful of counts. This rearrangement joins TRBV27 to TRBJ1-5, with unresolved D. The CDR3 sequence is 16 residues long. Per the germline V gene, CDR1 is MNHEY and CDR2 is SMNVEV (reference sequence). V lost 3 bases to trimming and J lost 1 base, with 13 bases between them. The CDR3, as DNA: TGTGCCAGCAGTTTTTCAAGCAAAGGGAGCAATCAGCCCCAGCATTTT. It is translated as CASSFSSKGSNQPQHF.

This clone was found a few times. The CDR3 nucleotides read TGTGCCAGCAGTTTAAATCCGGCCGGGACAGGGGGATCTGGCTACACCTTC. Translation gives CASSLNPAGTGGSGYTF. The J gene is TRBJ1-2, the V gene TRBV28, with TRBD1 matching over 11 bases. The V gene end was trimmed by 2 bases and the J gene end by 7 bases; junction bases not matched to a gene: 12. CDR1 and CDR2 from the germline V gene are MDHEN and SYDVKM. The CDR3 covers 17 residues.

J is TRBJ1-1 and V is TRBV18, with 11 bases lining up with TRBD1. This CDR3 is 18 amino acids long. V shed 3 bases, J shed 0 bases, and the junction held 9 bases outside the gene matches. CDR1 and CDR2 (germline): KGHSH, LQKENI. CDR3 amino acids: CASSPRTGGSILNTEAFF. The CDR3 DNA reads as TGTGCCAGCTCACCCAGGACAGGGGGCTCCATTTTGAACACTGAAGCTTTCTTT.

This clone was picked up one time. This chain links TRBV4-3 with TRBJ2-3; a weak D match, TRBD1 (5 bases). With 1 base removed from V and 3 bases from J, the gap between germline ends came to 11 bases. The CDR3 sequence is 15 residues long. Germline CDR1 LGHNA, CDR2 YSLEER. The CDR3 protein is CASSQVQGSTDTQYF. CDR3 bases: TGCGCCAGCAGCCAAGTCCAGGGATCTACAGATACGCAGTATTTT.

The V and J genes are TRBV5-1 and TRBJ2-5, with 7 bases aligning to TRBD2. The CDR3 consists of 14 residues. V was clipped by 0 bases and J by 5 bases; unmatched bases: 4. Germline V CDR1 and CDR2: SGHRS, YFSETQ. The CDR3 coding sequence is TGCGCCAGCAGCTTGGGGGGGGGTTTGGAGACCCAGTACTTC. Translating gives CASSLGGGLETQYF.

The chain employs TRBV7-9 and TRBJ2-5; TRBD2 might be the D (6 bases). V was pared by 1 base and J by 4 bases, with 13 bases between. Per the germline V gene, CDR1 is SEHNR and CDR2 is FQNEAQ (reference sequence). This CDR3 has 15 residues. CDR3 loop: CASSLVGGAGETQYF. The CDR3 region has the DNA TGTGCCAGCAGCTTAGTAGGAGGGGCCGGAGAGACCCAGTACTTC.

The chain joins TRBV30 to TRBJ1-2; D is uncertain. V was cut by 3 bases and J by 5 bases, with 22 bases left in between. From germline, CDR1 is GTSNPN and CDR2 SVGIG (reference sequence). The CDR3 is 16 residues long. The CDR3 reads CAWRSEAGRSLYGYTF. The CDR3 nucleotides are TGTGCCTGGAGATCTGAGGCTGGACGAAGCCTTTATGGCTACACCTTC.

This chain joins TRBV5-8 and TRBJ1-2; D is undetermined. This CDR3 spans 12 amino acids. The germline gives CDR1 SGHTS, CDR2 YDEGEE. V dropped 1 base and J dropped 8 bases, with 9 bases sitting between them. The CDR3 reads CASSLRAGGYTF. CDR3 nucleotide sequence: TGTGCCAGCAGCTTGAGGGCTGGCGGCTACACCTTC.

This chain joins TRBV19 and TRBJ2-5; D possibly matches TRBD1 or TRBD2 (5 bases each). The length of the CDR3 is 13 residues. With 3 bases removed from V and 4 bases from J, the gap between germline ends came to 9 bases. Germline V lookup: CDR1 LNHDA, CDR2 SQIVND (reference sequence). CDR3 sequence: CASSIRDGETQYF. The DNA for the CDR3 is TGTGCCAGTAGTATCCGGGACGGAGAGACCCAGTACTTC.

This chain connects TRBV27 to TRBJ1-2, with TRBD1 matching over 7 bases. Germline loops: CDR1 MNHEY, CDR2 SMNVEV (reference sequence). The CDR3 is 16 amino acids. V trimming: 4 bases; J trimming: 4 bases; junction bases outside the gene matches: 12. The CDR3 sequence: CASSSLTGVGPYGYTF. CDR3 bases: TGTGCCAGCAGTTCGCTCACAGGGGTAGGGCCCTATGGCTACACCTTC.

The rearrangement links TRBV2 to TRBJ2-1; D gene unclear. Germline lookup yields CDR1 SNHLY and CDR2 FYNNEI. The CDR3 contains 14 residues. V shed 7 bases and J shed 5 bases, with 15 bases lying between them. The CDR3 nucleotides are TGTGCCAGCATGTCACCGTCGCGGCACAATGAGCAGTTCTTC. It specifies CASMSPSRHNEQFF.

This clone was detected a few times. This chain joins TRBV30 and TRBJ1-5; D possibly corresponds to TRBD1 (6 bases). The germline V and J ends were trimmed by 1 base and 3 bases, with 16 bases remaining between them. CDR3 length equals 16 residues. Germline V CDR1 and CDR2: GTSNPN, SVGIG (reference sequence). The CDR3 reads CAWSASKTGNNQPQHF. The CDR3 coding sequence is TGTGCCTGGAGTGCCTCGAAAACAGGGAACAATCAGCCCCAGCATTTT.

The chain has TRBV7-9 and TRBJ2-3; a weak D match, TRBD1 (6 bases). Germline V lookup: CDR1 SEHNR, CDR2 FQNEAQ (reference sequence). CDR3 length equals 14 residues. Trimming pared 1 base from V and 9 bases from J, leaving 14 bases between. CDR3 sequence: CASSLVTGKGTQYF. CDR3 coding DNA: TGTGCCAGCAGCTTAGTTACAGGGAAAGGGACGCAGTATTTT.

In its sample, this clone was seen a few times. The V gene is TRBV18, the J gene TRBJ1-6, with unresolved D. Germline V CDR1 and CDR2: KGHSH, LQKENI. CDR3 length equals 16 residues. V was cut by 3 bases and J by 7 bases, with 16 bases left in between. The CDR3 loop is CASSPPGGPGNSPLHF. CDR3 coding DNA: TGTGCCAGCTCACCGCCCGGAGGACCGGGGAATTCACCCCTCCACTTT.

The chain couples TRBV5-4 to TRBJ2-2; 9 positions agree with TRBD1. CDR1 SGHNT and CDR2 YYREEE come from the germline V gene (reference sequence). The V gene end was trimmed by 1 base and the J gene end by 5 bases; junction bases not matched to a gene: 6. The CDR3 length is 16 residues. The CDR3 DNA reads TGTGCCAGCAGCTTGCAGGGACAGGGAGTGACCGGGGAGCTGTTTTTT. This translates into CASSLQGQGVTGELFF.

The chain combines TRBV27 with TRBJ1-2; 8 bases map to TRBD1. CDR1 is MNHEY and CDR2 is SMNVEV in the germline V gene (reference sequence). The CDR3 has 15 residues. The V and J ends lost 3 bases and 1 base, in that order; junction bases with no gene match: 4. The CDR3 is CASSFRTGGNYGYTF. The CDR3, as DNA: TGTGCCAGCAGTTTTCGTACAGGGGGTAACTATGGCTACACCTTC.

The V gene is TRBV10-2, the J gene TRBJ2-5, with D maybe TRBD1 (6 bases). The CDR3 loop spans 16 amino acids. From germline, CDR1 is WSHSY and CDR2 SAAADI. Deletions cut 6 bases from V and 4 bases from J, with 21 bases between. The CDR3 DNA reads TGCGCCAGCAGCGTACAGGGCTCTTGGGTGCCAGAGACCCAGTACTTC. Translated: CASSVQGSWVPETQYF.

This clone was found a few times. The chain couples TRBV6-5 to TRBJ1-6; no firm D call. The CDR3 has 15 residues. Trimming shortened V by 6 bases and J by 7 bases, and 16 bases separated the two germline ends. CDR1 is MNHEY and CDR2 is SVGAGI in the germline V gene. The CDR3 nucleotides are TGTGCCAGCAGAGCTCCGGGTCAGGAAAATTCACCCCTCCACTTT. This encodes CASRAPGQENSPLHF.

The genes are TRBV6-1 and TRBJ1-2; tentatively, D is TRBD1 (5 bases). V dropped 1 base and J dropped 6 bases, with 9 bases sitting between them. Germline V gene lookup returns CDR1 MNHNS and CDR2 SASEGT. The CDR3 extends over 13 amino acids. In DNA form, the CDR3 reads TGTGCCAGCAGTGAAGGGGGCAGCCATGGCTACACCTTC. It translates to CASSEGGSHGYTF.

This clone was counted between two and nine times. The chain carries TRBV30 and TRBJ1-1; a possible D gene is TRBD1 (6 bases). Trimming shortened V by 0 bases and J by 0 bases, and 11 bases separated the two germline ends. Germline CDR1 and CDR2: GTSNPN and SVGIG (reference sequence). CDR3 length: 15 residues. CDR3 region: CAWSVGGLMNTEAFF. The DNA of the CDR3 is TGTGCCTGGAGTGTGGGGGGCCTTATGAACACTGAAGCTTTCTTT.

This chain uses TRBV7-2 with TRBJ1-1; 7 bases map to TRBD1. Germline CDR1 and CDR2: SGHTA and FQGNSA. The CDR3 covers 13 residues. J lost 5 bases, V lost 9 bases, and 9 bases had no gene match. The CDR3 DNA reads TGTGCCAGGGAAGAGGGGGCGGGTACTGAAGCTTTCTTT. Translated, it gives CAREEGAGTEAFF.

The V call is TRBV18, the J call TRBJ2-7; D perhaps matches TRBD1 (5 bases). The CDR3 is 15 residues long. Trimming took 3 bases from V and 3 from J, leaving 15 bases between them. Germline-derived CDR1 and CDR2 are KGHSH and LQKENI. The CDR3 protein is CASSPRLTEVYEQYF. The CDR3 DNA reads TGTGCCAGCTCACCCCGCTTGACAGAAGTCTACGAGCAGTACTTC.

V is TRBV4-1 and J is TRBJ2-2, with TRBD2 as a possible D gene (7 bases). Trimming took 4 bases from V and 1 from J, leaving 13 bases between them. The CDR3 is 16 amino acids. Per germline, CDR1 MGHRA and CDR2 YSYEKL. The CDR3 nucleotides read TGCGCCAGCAGCCTCGTGGGAGGGGGGAACACCGGGGAGCTGTTTTTT. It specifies CASSLVGGGNTGELFF.

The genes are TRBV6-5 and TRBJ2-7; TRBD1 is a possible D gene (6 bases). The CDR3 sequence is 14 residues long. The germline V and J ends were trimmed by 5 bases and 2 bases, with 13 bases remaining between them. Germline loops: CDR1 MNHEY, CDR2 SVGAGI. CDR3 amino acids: CASSPHREPYEQYF. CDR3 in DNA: TGTGCCAGCAGTCCCCACAGGGAACCCTACGAGCAGTACTTC.

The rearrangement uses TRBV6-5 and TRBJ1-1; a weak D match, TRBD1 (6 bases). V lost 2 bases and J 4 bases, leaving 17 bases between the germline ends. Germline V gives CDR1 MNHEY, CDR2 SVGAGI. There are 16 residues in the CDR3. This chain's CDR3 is CASSYIMGAGGTEAFF. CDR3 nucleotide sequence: TGTGCCAGCAGTTACATCATGGGGGCCGGCGGCACTGAAGCTTTCTTT.

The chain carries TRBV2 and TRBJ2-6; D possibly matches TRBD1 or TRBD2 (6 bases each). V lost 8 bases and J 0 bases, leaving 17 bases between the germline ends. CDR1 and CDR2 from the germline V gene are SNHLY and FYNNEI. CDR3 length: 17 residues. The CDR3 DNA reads TGTGCCAGCGGAGGGGGGCAGCTTAGCTCTGGGGCCAACGTCCTGACTTTC. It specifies CASGGGQLSSGANVLTF.

The CDR3 nucleotides read TGTGCCAGCAGCCCTAGACAGGGGGCAGGCAGGGACTATGGCTACACCTTC. It translates to CASSPRQGAGRDYGYTF. The chain joins TRBV7-9 to TRBJ1-2; TRBD1 matches at 10 bases. Trimming cost V 5 bases and J 3 bases; bases outside gene matches: 12. Looked up from germline, CDR1 is SEHNR and CDR2 is FQNEAQ (reference sequence). The CDR3 has 17 residues.